One and the same sample provided the 20 T cell receptor beta chains below, sequenced in a study of control samples from healthy donors and cancer patients. Only in-frame clones appear in the TCRdb table, and some are missing; sequencing was by immunoSEQ multiplex PCR. Of about 80,000 clones listed, under 90% are singletons. Material: blood. Source of these receptors: a man aged 50 or older in good health.

V is TRBV5-1 and J is TRBJ1-1; weak D call: TRBD1 (6 bases). The CDR3 totals 15 residues. Trimming cost V 4 bases and J 4 bases, with 17 bases left between them. Germline CDR1 SGHRS, CDR2 YFSETQ. CDR3 sequence (DNA): TGCGCCAGCAGCGGGCGGGAGAGGGGGACCACTGAAGCTTTCTTT. Encoded protein: CASSGRERGTTEAFF.

V is TRBV6-6 and J is TRBJ2-5, with TRBD2 matching 10 bases. The CDR3 runs 20 residues. CDR1 is MNHNY and CDR2 is SVGAGI in the germline V gene (reference sequence). The V segment lost 5 bases and the J segment 2 bases; nucleotides outside the gene matches: 20. This chain's CDR3 is CASSPVVASGGESLQETQYF. CDR3 DNA: TGTGCCAGCAGTCCCGTGGTCGCTAGCGGGGGTGAGTCCCTGCAAGAGACCCAGTACTTC.

The V gene is TRBV6-1, the J gene TRBJ1-2; maybe TRBD1 (5 bases). The germline V gene encodes CDR1 MNHNS and CDR2 SASEGT. The CDR3 sequence is 13 residues long. V shed 3 bases and J shed 4 bases, with 9 bases lying between them. DNA for the CDR3: TGTGCCAGCAGTGAGGGGCACTTCTATGGCTACACCTTC. Its protein product is CASSEGHFYGYTF.

This clone was seen more than once but under ten times. The V and J genes are TRBV2 and TRBJ1-1, with no clear D. Trimming took off 6 bases at V and 3 bases at J, with 11 bases between the two ends. This CDR3 has 13 residues. Germline V lookup: CDR1 SNHLY, CDR2 FYNNEI. The CDR3: CASSSKRDTEAFF. The CDR3 bases are TGTGCCAGCAGCTCCAAGAGGGACACTGAAGCTTTCTTT.

The chain couples TRBV7-6 to TRBJ2-6; D is uncertain. Germline assignment: CDR1 SGHVS and CDR2 FNYEAQ. The CDR3 totals 18 residues. V lost 2 bases and J 0 bases, leaving 14 bases between the germline ends. The CDR3 sequence: CASSLTGAWSSGANVLTF. In DNA form, the CDR3 reads TGTGCCAGCAGCTTAACCGGCGCTTGGAGCTCTGGGGCCAACGTCCTGACTTTC. The whole variable domain, filled in from reference TRBV7-6 and TRBJ2-6, reads GAGVSQSPRYKVTKRGQDVALRCDPISGHVSLYWYRQALGQGPEFLTYFNYEAQQDKSGLPNDRFSAERPEGSISTLTIQRTEQRDSAMYRCASSLTGAWSSGANVLTFGAGSRLTVL.

The chain joins TRBV7-9 to TRBJ2-7; TRBD1 matches at 7 bases. Germline-derived CDR1 and CDR2 are SEHNR and FQNEAQ (reference sequence). V lost 5 bases and J lost 6; bases outside the gene matches: 10. The CDR3 is 14 residues long. The CDR3 DNA follows: TGTGCCAGCAGCACCCGGACAGGCATTTTCGAGCAGTACTTC. It specifies CASSTRTGIFEQYF.

This CDR3 reads CASSPGTGGPGANVLTF. In DNA, the CDR3 is TGTGCCAGCAGCCCGGGGACAGGGGGCCCTGGGGCCAACGTCCTGACTTTC. The gene calls are TRBV5-5 and TRBJ2-6, with 12 bases identical to TRBD1. The trim removed 4 bases at V and 2 bases at J, leaving 4 bases unmatched. The CDR3 contains 17 residues. Germline loops: CDR1 SGHKS, CDR2 YYEKEE (reference sequence).

This sequence joins TRBV5-1 and TRBJ2-3, with 8 bases aligning to TRBD1. V was clipped by 4 bases and J by 5 bases; unmatched bases: 9. This CDR3 has 15 amino acids. The germline V gene has CDR1 SGHRS and CDR2 YFSETQ. CDR3 coding DNA: TGCGCCAGCAGCCTTGGGGGGACAGGTGGAGATACGCAGTATTTT. Its protein product is CASSLGGTGGDTQYF.

V is TRBV18 and J is TRBJ1-3; D ambiguous. Trimming took off 0 bases at V and 5 bases at J, with 5 bases between the two ends. The CDR3 is 13 amino acids. Germline lookup yields CDR1 KGHSH and CDR2 LQKENI. The CDR3 spells CASSPPGRNTIYF. DNA of the CDR3: TGTGCCAGCTCACCACCGGGCCGAAACACCATATATTTT.

This clone was counted a single time. This chain uses TRBV4-2 with TRBJ2-3; D gene ambiguous. Trimming cost V 1 base and J 4 bases, with 6 bases left between them. CDR1 and CDR2 (germline): LGHNA, YNFKEQ. The CDR3 consists of 13 residues. The CDR3 sequence: CASSQAPPDTQYF. DNA for the CDR3: TGTGCCAGCAGCCAAGCCCCCCCAGATACGCAGTATTTT.

V is TRBV5-4 and J is TRBJ1-2; no reliable D call. V lost 4 bases and J lost 8, with 15 bases in between. Germline V CDR1 and CDR2: SGHNT, YYREEE (reference sequence). The CDR3 loop spans 13 amino acids. The CDR3: CASSENSFEGYTF. For the CDR3, the DNA is TGTGCCAGCAGCGAGAACAGCTTTGAGGGCTACACCTTC.

The chain combines TRBV11-2 with TRBJ1-2, with a possible D match to TRBD1 (5 bases). The ends were cut back, 2 bases at V and 7 bases at J, with 8 bases in the middle. The CDR3 covers 12 residues. Germline CDR1 SGHAT, CDR2 FQNNGV. The CDR3 nucleotides read TGTGCCAGCAGCTTAAACAGGCGTGGCTACACCTTC. Its translation: CASSLNRRGYTF. Looking up the rest from reference TRBV11-2 and TRBJ1-2 gives the full variable domain: EAGVAQSPRYKIIEKRQSVAFWCNPISGHATLYWYQQILGQGPKLLIQFQNNGVVDDSQLPKDRFSAERLKGVDSTLKIQPAKLEDSAVYLCASSLNRRGYTFGSGTRLTVV.

The chain links TRBV18 to TRBJ2-1, with D tentatively TRBD1 (6 bases). The CDR3 covers 12 residues. Germline lookup yields CDR1 KGHSH and CDR2 LQKENI. Trimming pared 5 bases from V and 15 bases from J, leaving 17 bases between. CDR3 in DNA: TGTGCCAGCTCAGCAAGACAGGACCTGGGGTTCTTC. This sequence encodes CASSARQDLGFF.

This sequence joins TRBV3-1 (or the pseudogene TRBV3-2) and TRBJ2-1; 7 bases agree with TRBD2. The germline CDR1 and CDR2 sequences are LGHDT and YNNKEL (reference sequence). CDR3 length: 16 amino acids. V lost 2 bases and J lost 2; bases outside the gene matches: 6. The CDR3 DNA reads TGTGCCAGCAGCCAACAGAGCGGGGCCCCCTACAATGAGCAGTTCTTC. This gives the protein CASSQQSGAPYNEQFF.

This chain uses TRBV30 with TRBJ2-7; D may match TRBD1 or TRBD2 (6 bases each). CDR3 length: 14 residues. Between the trimmed V and J ends, which lost 1 base and 4 bases, there was a span of 14 bases. The V gene's germline CDR1 is GTSNPN and CDR2 SVGIG (reference sequence). The CDR3 region is CAWSEGGTAYEQYF. The CDR3 DNA reads TGTGCCTGGAGTGAGGGGGGAACAGCGTACGAGCAGTACTTC.

The genes are TRBV7-8 and TRBJ1-4, with D possibly matching TRBD1 (6 bases). CDR1 and CDR2 from the germline V gene are SGHVS and FQNEAQ. The CDR3 has 14 amino acids. V lost 5 bases and J lost 6, with 13 bases in between. CDR3 coding DNA: TGTGCCAGCAGCCCGGACAGTCGACATGAAAAACTGTTTTTT. It yields the protein CASSPDSRHEKLFF.

The rearrangement joins TRBV18 to TRBJ1-3, with D possibly TRBD1 on 6 matching bases. V was trimmed by 5 bases and J by 0 bases, leaving 8 bases between them. CDR1 and CDR2 from the germline V gene are KGHSH and LQKENI. The CDR3 loop spans 14 amino acids. The CDR3 sequence is CASSGDISGNTIYF. The CDR3 region has the DNA TGTGCCAGCTCAGGGGACATCTCTGGAAACACCATATATTTT.

V is TRBV5-6 and J is TRBJ1-4; weak D call: TRBD1 (5 bases). Germline CDR1 SGHDT, CDR2 YYEEEE. V dropped 2 bases and J dropped 0 bases, with 8 bases sitting between them. CDR3 length: 15 residues. The CDR3 DNA follows: TGTGCCAGCAGCTTCGGGGCTGCAACTAATGAAAAACTGTTTTTT. It specifies CASSFGAATNEKLFF.

Here the CDR3 DNA reads TGTGCCAGCAGTTACGACAGGGACCAAGTGAACGAGCAGTACTTC. Its protein product is CASSYDRDQVNEQYF. V and J are TRBV6-5 and TRBJ2-7, with TRBD1 matching over 7 bases. The ends lost 2 bases at V and 5 bases at J; junction bases unmatched: 9. The CDR3 has 15 residues. Germline CDR1 and CDR2: MNHEY and SVGAGI.

The V call is TRBV3-1 (or the pseudogene TRBV3-2), the J call TRBJ1-2, with D unclear. Trimming pared 1 base from V and 8 bases from J, leaving 8 bases between. The germline V gene encodes CDR1 LGHDT and CDR2 YNNKEL (reference sequence). There are 12 residues in the CDR3. DNA for the CDR3: TGTGCCAGCAGCCAAGGGACTCGGGGCTACACCTTC. Protein product: CASSQGTRGYTF.